Shown below are 17 T cell receptor beta chains from a single sample sequenced in a study of blood T cell repertoires in COVID-19. Profiled with immunoSEQ multiplex PCR; TCRdb holds only in-frame clones, not every one. The table includes about half a million clones, approximately 89% detected once. Material for sequencing was peripheral blood. The receptors were sampled from a man between 18 and 29 years old with COVID-19, enrolled during active disease.

This clone was seen just once. CDR3 nucleotides: TGTGCCAGCAAGGTCGCTAGCGGGAGCTCCTACGAGCAGTACTTC. Translation: CASKVASGSSYEQYF. V is TRBV6-5 and J is TRBJ2-7; TRBD2 aligns across 10 bases. Per germline, CDR1 MNHEY and CDR2 SVGAGI. This CDR3 spans 15 amino acids. V was pared by 7 bases and J by 0 bases, with 6 bases of the junction left unmatched.

The chain links TRBV9 to TRBJ2-2, with TRBD2 matching 7 bases. The trim removed 3 bases at V and 0 bases at J, leaving 5 bases unmatched. Germline V gene data show CDR1 as SGDLS and CDR2 as YYNGEE. The CDR3 consists of 16 residues. DNA of the CDR3: TGTGCCAGCAGCGCCCGGACTAGAACGAACACCGGGGAGCTGTTTTTT. Protein: CASSARTRTNTGELFF.

The chain is built from TRBV20-1 and TRBJ2-5; a possible D gene is TRBD1 (6 bases). V was clipped by 3 bases and J by 4 bases, with 9 bases between them. Germline V gene lookup returns CDR1 DFQATT and CDR2 SNEGSKA (reference sequence). The CDR3 has 12 amino acids. The CDR3 DNA reads TGCAGTGCTAGTCTCAGGGGAGAGACCCAGTACTTC. Protein: CSASLRGETQYF.

This CDR3 is CASRIGTTGKEKLFF. Here the CDR3 DNA reads TGTGCCAGTAGAATTGGGACTACAGGGAAAGAAAAACTGTTTTTT. The chain links TRBV19 to TRBJ1-4; tentative D call: TRBD1 (6 bases). V was trimmed by 6 bases and J by 8 bases, leaving 19 bases between them. Germline loops: CDR1 LNHDA, CDR2 SQIVND (reference sequence). CDR3 length: 15 amino acids.

The chain has TRBV3-1 (or the pseudogene TRBV3-2) and TRBJ1-5; no definite D call. The ends were cut back, 1 base at V and 5 bases at J, with 6 bases in the middle. The CDR3 covers 13 residues. Germline values: CDR1 LGHDT, CDR2 YNNKEL (reference sequence). This CDR3 is CASSQARDQPQHF. The CDR3 nucleotides are TGTGCCAGCAGCCAAGCGCGCGATCAGCCCCAGCATTTT.

V gene TRBV7-9 combines with J gene TRBJ2-2, with D perhaps matching TRBD1 (5 bases). The germline V and J ends were trimmed by 1 base and 6 bases, with 15 bases remaining between them. CDR1 and CDR2 (germline): SEHNR, FQNEAQ (reference sequence). The CDR3 loop spans 16 amino acids. The DNA for the CDR3 is TGTGCCAGCAGCTTAGGGGGCGTAGTGTATTCCGGGGAGCTGTTTTTT. Translation gives CASSLGGVVYSGELFF. Supplemented by reference TRBV7-9 and TRBJ2-2, the full variable domain reads DTGVSQNPRHKITKRGQNVTFRCDPISEHNRLYWYRQTLGQGPEFLTYFQNEAQLEKSRLLSDRFSAERPKGSFSTLEIQRTEQGDSAMYLCASSLGGVVYSGELFFGEGSRLTVL.

This clone came up once. The chain couples TRBV14 to TRBJ1-2; D call uncertain. The CDR3 is 16 amino acids. The V gene's germline CDR1 is SGHDN and CDR2 FVKESK. V was cut by 3 bases and J by 4 bases, with 18 bases left in between. The chain's CDR3 is CASSHFIGTLPYGYTF. The CDR3 coding sequence is TGTGCCAGCAGCCACTTTATCGGTACCCTTCCCTATGGCTACACCTTC.

The V and J genes are TRBV6-5 and TRBJ2-7, with D possibly matching TRBD1 (5 bases). Germline assignment: CDR1 MNHEY and CDR2 SVGAGI. CDR3 length equals 14 residues. The V end was cut by 2 bases, the J end by 4 bases, with 12 bases between. The CDR3 coding sequence is TGTGCCAGCAGTTACATAGCAGGGATGTACGAGCAGTACTTC. Translation: CASSYIAGMYEQYF.

This clone has just one count. This chain uses TRBV5-1 with TRBJ1-2, with a tentative D call TRBD1 (6 bases). Trimming stripped 4 bases from V and 10 bases from J, with 20 bases between. The CDR3 has 14 amino acids. The V gene's germline CDR1 is SGHRS and CDR2 YFSETQ. CDR3 loop: CASSPQGDPPDYTF. The CDR3 DNA follows: TGCGCCAGCAGCCCACAGGGAGACCCTCCGGACTACACCTTC.

The chain uses TRBV10-2 and TRBJ2-7; 7 bases fit TRBD2. Per germline, CDR1 WSHSY and CDR2 SAAADI. The CDR3 contains 15 residues. The ends lost 8 bases at V and 0 bases at J; junction bases unmatched: 10. Here the CDR3 DNA reads TGCGCCAGCCTAAAAAGAGCGGGGAGCTCCTACGAGCAGTACTTC. Translating it yields CASLKRAGSSYEQYF.

The chain uses TRBV2 and TRBJ2-7; 7 nucleotides line up with TRBD2. J gave up 3 bases and V 4 bases, and 9 bases lay outside the gene matches. Per germline, CDR1 SNHLY and CDR2 FYNNEI. The length of the CDR3 is 15 residues. CDR3 protein: CASSGGTTGVYEQYF. CDR3 DNA: TGTGCCAGCAGTGGAGGGACTACCGGGGTCTACGAGCAGTACTTC.

The V and J genes are TRBV7-9 and TRBJ2-1; possibly TRBD2 for D (6 bases). The CDR3 contains 15 residues. Deletions cut 5 bases from V and 6 bases from J, with 17 bases between. Germline V gene data show CDR1 as SEHNR and CDR2 as FQNEAQ (reference sequence). CDR3 DNA: TGTGCCAGCAGCCCCCGGGACTTGCGAGTCAATGAGCAGTTCTTC. Protein: CASSPRDLRVNEQFF.

The chain recombines TRBV11-2 with TRBJ2-4; possible D gene TRBD1, 6 bases. V was trimmed by 5 bases and J by 0 bases, leaving 17 bases between them. Germline V gene sequence: CDR1 SGHAT, CDR2 FQNNGV. The CDR3 covers 17 residues. The CDR3 here is CASSHNSGELAKNIQYF. The CDR3 region has the DNA TGTGCCAGCAGCCACAATTCAGGGGAGTTAGCCAAAAACATTCAGTACTTC.

This clone was seen just once. V usage is TRBV7-9 and J usage is TRBJ2-7; TRBD2 agrees at 11 bases. The CDR3 spans 15 residues. V shed 5 bases, J shed 6 bases, and the junction held 9 bases outside the gene matches. The V gene's germline CDR1 is SEHNR and CDR2 FQNEAQ (reference sequence). CDR3 DNA sequence: TGTGCCAGCAGCACAACTAGCGGGAGAATTCGCGAGCAGTACTTC. This sequence encodes CASSTTSGRIREQYF.

The chain recombines TRBV3-1 (or the pseudogene TRBV3-2) with TRBJ2-1, with 10 positions matching TRBD2. Germline V CDR1 and CDR2: LGHDT, YNNKEL (reference sequence). V lost 6 bases and J lost 9; bases outside the gene matches: 17. This CDR3 contains 17 residues. The CDR3: CASRHTTSSGGLSEQFF. CDR3 nucleotide sequence: TGTGCCAGCAGACACACAACCTCTAGCGGGGGATTGAGTGAGCAGTTCTTC.

This chain uses TRBV6-1 with TRBJ2-5; TRBD2 agrees at 9 bases. The CDR3 is made up of 17 amino acids. The V gene end was trimmed by 0 bases and the J gene end by 4 bases; junction bases not matched to a gene: 9. Germline V gives CDR1 MNHNS, CDR2 SASEGT. The CDR3 region has the DNA TGTGCCAGCAGTGAAGCGAAAATAGCGGGGGTCGGAGAGACCCAGTACTTC. Translation: CASSEAKIAGVGETQYF.

This chain uses TRBV7-9 with TRBJ2-3; the match to TRBD2 covers 7 bases. V dropped 1 base and J dropped 10; count of bases not matched to a gene: 5. Germline values: CDR1 SEHNR, CDR2 FQNEAQ (reference sequence). The CDR3 covers 13 residues. DNA for the CDR3: TGTGCCAGCAGCTTAGGGGACTACATCCCGCAGTATTTT. As protein: CASSLGDYIPQYF.